The clone carrying this T cell receptor beta chain was observed a handful of times. Each CDR3 protein gets one entry after TCRdb re-called the reads with MiXCR. The sample includes around 250,000 distinct CDR3 sequences, approximately 15% seen only once; the top ten take around 43%. These data come from a study of T cell repertoires in cytomegalovirus infection. Overall study context: An indication of both CMV infection and matching HLA type came from public TCR beta signatures.

Germline CDR1 is MDHEN and CDR2 is SYDVKM. The CDR3 runs to 12 residues. V lost 6 bases, J lost 6 bases, and 12 bases lay in between. Input material: CD8+ T cells from PBMCs. The receptor's source is a human donor in good health (CMV status not recorded). Some clones in this sample may be carry-over from other donors' samples. The chain has TRBV28 and TRBJ2-7, with D possibly being TRBD2 (5 bases). The CDR3 is CASSTSGSEQYF. CDR3 DNA: TGTGCCAGCAGCACCTCGGGATCCGAGCAGTACTTC.